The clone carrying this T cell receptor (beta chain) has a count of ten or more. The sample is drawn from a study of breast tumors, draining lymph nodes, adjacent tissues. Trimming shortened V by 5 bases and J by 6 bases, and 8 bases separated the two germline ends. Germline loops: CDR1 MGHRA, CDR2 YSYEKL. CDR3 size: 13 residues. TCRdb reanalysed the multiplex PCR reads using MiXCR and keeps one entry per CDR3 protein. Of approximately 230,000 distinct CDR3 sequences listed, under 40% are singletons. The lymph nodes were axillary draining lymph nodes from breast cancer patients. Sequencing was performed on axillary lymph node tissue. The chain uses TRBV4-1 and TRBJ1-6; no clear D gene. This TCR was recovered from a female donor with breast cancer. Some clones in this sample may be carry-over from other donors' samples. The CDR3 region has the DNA TGCGCCAGCAGCAAACGCAGTAATTCACCCCTCCACTTT. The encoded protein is CASSKRSNSPLHF.